A selection of T cell receptor beta chains follows, all from one sample in a study of blood T cell repertoires in COVID-19. The table came from immunoSEQ multiplex PCR; TCRdb's copy has only in-frame clones and leaves some out. The sample contains nearly 60,000 clones, about 85% of which appear only once. Specimen: peripheral blood. The receptor source for this set is a man aged 35 to 55 with active COVID-19. CDR3s include the opening cysteine and the closing phenylalanine or tryptophan. D genes are given only for firm matches. Clone size is stated in some rows and not others, as once, few, many or a class when expanded.

clone size: -
D gene: TRBD2
J gene: TRBJ2-1
V gene: TRBV7-9
CDR3 DNA: TGTGCCAGCAGACCTCTAGCGGGAGGGTTATACAATGAGCAGTTCTTC
CDR3 protein: CASRPLAGGLYNEQFF

clone size: -
D gene: -
J gene: TRBJ2-1
V gene: TRBV27
CDR3 DNA: TGTGCCAGCACCCTTAATGGGGGCGTACTTATTAATGAGCAGTTCTTC
CDR3 protein: CASTLNGGVLINEQFF

clone size: -
D gene: TRBD2
J gene: TRBJ2-3
V gene: TRBV5-1
CDR3 DNA: TGCGCCAGCAGCTTGCTCCCCTCCCAGGCGGGAGGAGGGACAGATACGCAGTATTTT
CDR3 protein: CASSLLPSQAGGGTDTQYF

clone size: few
D gene: -
J gene: TRBJ2-2
V gene: TRBV18
CDR3 DNA: TGTGCCAGCTCACCAGACTCCCTGGCCGGGGAGCTGTTTTTT
CDR3 protein: CASSPDSLAGELFF

clone size: -
D gene: TRBD2
J gene: TRBJ2-7
V gene: TRBV5-4
CDR3 DNA: TGTGCCAGCAGCCCTAAAACTAGCGGGAGTATCTACGAGCAGTACTTC
CDR3 protein: CASSPKTSGSIYEQYF

clone size: -
D gene: -
J gene: TRBJ2-1
V gene: TRBV19
CDR3 DNA: TGTGCCAGTAGTATAGGCCGGGAGCCGCGGAATGAGCAGTTCTTC
CDR3 protein: CASSIGREPRNEQFF

clone size: -
D gene: TRBD1
J gene: TRBJ1-1
V gene: TRBV11-2
CDR3 DNA: TGTGCCAGCAGCTTAGGCAGGGGGAACGAAGCTTTCTTT
CDR3 protein: CASSLGRGNEAFF

clone size: -
D gene: -
J gene: TRBJ1-5
V gene: TRBV11-2
CDR3 DNA: TGTGCCAGCAGCTTAGCGGCGGCCAATCAGCCCCAGCATTTT
CDR3 protein: CASSLAAANQPQHF

clone size: -
D gene: -
J gene: TRBJ2-2
V gene: TRBV9
CDR3 DNA: TGTGCCAGCGCTGAGGCCGGGGAGCTGTTTTTT
CDR3 protein: CASAEAGELFF

clone size: -
D gene: TRBD1
J gene: TRBJ2-3
V gene: TRBV13
CDR3 DNA: TGTGCCAGCAGCTTAATTTCCCGGACAGGGGGCAGGGATACGCAGTATTTT
CDR3 protein: CASSLISRTGGRDTQYF

clone size: once
D gene: -
J gene: TRBJ2-3
V gene: TRBV5-1
CDR3 DNA: TGCGCCAGCAGCTCCCTAGCGCCAACAGATACGCAGTATTTT
CDR3 protein: CASSSLAPTDTQYF

clone size: -
D gene: -
J gene: TRBJ2-7
V gene: TRBV9
CDR3 DNA: TGTGCCAGCAGCCCCCGGCAGGGCCACGAGCAGTACTTC
CDR3 protein: CASSPRQGHEQYF

clone size: -
D gene: TRBD1
J gene: TRBJ1-6
V gene: TRBV25-1
CDR3 DNA: TGTGCCAGCAGTGAATTTGGACAGGGGAGTTCACCCCTCCACTTT
CDR3 protein: CASSEFGQGSSPLHF

clone size: -
D gene: -
J gene: TRBJ1-1
V gene: TRBV7-9
CDR3 DNA: TGTGCCAGCAGCTTAACGGGGGGCCGGGCTGAAGCTTTCTTT
CDR3 protein: CASSLTGGRAEAFF

clone size: -
D gene: TRBD2
J gene: TRBJ2-3
V gene: TRBV5-1
CDR3 DNA: TGCGCCAGCAGCGGACAACTAGCGGGAGTCACAGATACGCAGTATTTT
CDR3 protein: CASSGQLAGVTDTQYF

clone size: once
D gene: -
J gene: TRBJ2-3
V gene: TRBV27
CDR3 DNA: TGTGCCAGCAGTTTATTCGGTGCAGATACGCAGTATTTT
CDR3 protein: CASSLFGADTQYF

clone size: once
D gene: TRBD1
J gene: TRBJ2-4
V gene: TRBV6-5
CDR3 DNA: TGTGCCAGCAGTTTCGGGACAGAAAAAAACATTCAGTACTTC
CDR3 protein: CASSFGTEKNIQYF

clone size: once
D gene: TRBD1
J gene: TRBJ2-2
V gene: TRBV28
CDR3 DNA: TGTGCCAGCAGTTTATATGGCGGGACAGGGGCGATAACCGGGGAGCTGTTTTTT
CDR3 protein: CASSLYGGTGAITGELFF

clone size: -
D gene: -
J gene: TRBJ1-6
V gene: TRBV6-5
CDR3 DNA: TGTGCCGGTCGAGGAGAGATGGCATCACCCCTCCACTTT
CDR3 protein: CAGRGEMASPLHF

clone size: once
D gene: -
J gene: TRBJ2-7
V gene: TRBV5-4
CDR3 DNA: TGTGCCAGCAGCCCCGGGACACCACTTTACGAGCAGTACTTC
CDR3 protein: CASSPGTPLYEQYF

clone size: -
D gene: TRBD1
J gene: TRBJ2-7
V gene: TRBV14
CDR3 DNA: TGTGCCAGCAGTCACAGGGGGCGCGTTTCCTACGAGCAGTACTTC
CDR3 protein: CASSHRGRVSYEQYF

clone size: -
D gene: TRBD2
J gene: TRBJ2-7
V gene: TRBV7-9
CDR3 DNA: TGTGCCAGCAGCTTAATTTCCGGGACTAGCGGTTACGAGCAGTACTTC
CDR3 protein: CASSLISGTSGYEQYF

clone size: -
D gene: TRBD1
J gene: TRBJ2-6
V gene: TRBV28
CDR3 DNA: TGTGCCAGCAGGTCGCAGGGGGCTGGGGCCAACGTCCTGACTTTC
CDR3 protein: CASRSQGAGANVLTF

clone size: -
D gene: -
J gene: TRBJ2-1
V gene: TRBV10-1
CDR3 DNA: TGCGCCAGCGGTTCGGGGAGCTTAAATGAGCAGTTCTTC
CDR3 protein: CASGSGSLNEQFF

clone size: -
D gene: -
J gene: TRBJ1-2
V gene: TRBV6-1
CDR3 DNA: TGTGCCAGCAGTGAAGCGTTACGGTTAGGCTACACCTTC
CDR3 protein: CASSEALRLGYTF

clone size: few
D gene: TRBD1
J gene: TRBJ2-7
V gene: TRBV28
CDR3 DNA: TGTGCCAGCAGAAGGGGGACAGGGGGGACCTACGAGCAGTACTTC
CDR3 protein: CASRRGTGGTYEQYF

clone size: few
D gene: TRBD1
J gene: TRBJ2-3
V gene: TRBV28
CDR3 DNA: TGTGCCAGCAGTTTCCCGCCCGGGACAGGGACAGATACGCAGTATTTT
CDR3 protein: CASSFPPGTGTDTQYF

clone size: -
D gene: TRBD2
J gene: TRBJ2-3
V gene: TRBV3-1/TRBV3-2
CDR3 DNA: TGTGCCAGCAGCCAAGATCCTAGCGGGAGCCTGAATACGCAGTATTTT
CDR3 protein: CASSQDPSGSLNTQYF

clone size: -
D gene: TRBD2
J gene: TRBJ2-7
V gene: TRBV27
CDR3 DNA: TGTGCCAGCAGTCGACTAGCGGGACACTACGAGCAGTACTTC
CDR3 protein: CASSRLAGHYEQYF

clone size: few
D gene: -
J gene: TRBJ2-7
V gene: TRBV28
CDR3 DNA: TGTGCCAGCAGCCGGGCAGGGGAAAGCTCCTACGAGCAGTACTTC
CDR3 protein: CASSRAGESSYEQYF

clone size: -
D gene: -
J gene: TRBJ1-1
V gene: TRBV7-9
CDR3 DNA: TGTGCCAGCAGCCTTAGCCTCGGGGAGGTAGCTTTCTTT
CDR3 protein: CASSLSLGEVAFF

clone size: -
D gene: TRBD1
J gene: TRBJ2-7
V gene: TRBV6-2/TRBV6-3
CDR3 DNA: TGTGCCAGCAGTTACAAAGGGAGGACAGGGCAGAAGCAGTACTTC
CDR3 protein: CASSYKGRTGQKQYF

clone size: -
D gene: TRBD1
J gene: TRBJ2-1
V gene: TRBV9
CDR3 DNA: TGTGCCAGCAGCAGCTCCCCCGGGACAGGGGGATTCGATGAGCAGTTCTTC
CDR3 protein: CASSSSPGTGGFDEQFF

clone size: -
D gene: TRBD2
J gene: TRBJ2-7
V gene: TRBV5-4
CDR3 DNA: TGTGCCAGCAGCAAAAGGCTAGCGGGAGCCGAGGTTCGCGAGCAGTACTTC
CDR3 protein: CASSKRLAGAEVREQYF

clone size: once
D gene: -
J gene: TRBJ2-1
V gene: TRBV27
CDR3 DNA: TGTGCCAGCAGTCCGAACCTCAGACTGAGCAATGAGCAGTTCTTC
CDR3 protein: CASSPNLRLSNEQFF

clone size: once
D gene: -
J gene: TRBJ2-1
V gene: TRBV20-1
CDR3 DNA: TGCAGTGCTAGTAGGCCCGGGAGCCACAGGCGCAATGAGCAGTTCTTC
CDR3 protein: CSASRPGSHRRNEQFF

clone size: -
D gene: -
J gene: TRBJ1-6
V gene: TRBV5-1
CDR3 DNA: TGCGCCAGCAGCTTGGCGTTGGAGGGTGGAATGAATTCACCCCTCCACTTT
CDR3 protein: CASSLALEGGMNSPLHF

clone size: -
D gene: TRBD1
J gene: TRBJ1-4
V gene: TRBV5-1
CDR3 DNA: TGCGCCAGCAGTGCCAGGGGGCTTGAAAAACTGTTTTTT
CDR3 protein: CASSARGLEKLFF

clone size: -
D gene: TRBD2
J gene: TRBJ2-1
V gene: TRBV5-1
CDR3 DNA: TGCGCCAGCAGCTTGGGACTAGCGGGAGGGATAGGGCAGTTCTTC
CDR3 protein: CASSLGLAGGIGQFF

clone size: once
D gene: TRBD2
J gene: TRBJ2-3
V gene: TRBV5-1
CDR3 DNA: TGCGCCAGCAGTTTAGCCGGACTAGCACGGACCGATACGCAGTATTTT
CDR3 protein: CASSLAGLARTDTQYF

clone size: -
D gene: -
J gene: TRBJ2-1
V gene: TRBV7-9
CDR3 DNA: TGTGCCAGCAGCGTCCCGACAGGTGGCCCTACCTACAATGAGCAGTTCTTC
CDR3 protein: CASSVPTGGPTYNEQFF

clone size: -
D gene: -
J gene: TRBJ2-3
V gene: TRBV3-1/TRBV3-2
CDR3 DNA: TGTGCCAGCAGCCAAGATCGGGCGAGATTTAGCGGCACAGATACGCAGTATTTT
CDR3 protein: CASSQDRARFSGTDTQYF

clone size: -
D gene: TRBD2
J gene: TRBJ2-3
V gene: TRBV15
CDR3 DNA: TGTGCCACCAGCAGAGTCGCGGGAGGGAGCACAGATACGCAGTATTTT
CDR3 protein: CATSRVAGGSTDTQYF

clone size: -
D gene: TRBD1
J gene: TRBJ1-1
V gene: TRBV28
CDR3 DNA: TGTGCCAGCAGTCCTATCCCCCCGCGGACAGGGTTTGAAGCTTTCTTT
CDR3 protein: CASSPIPPRTGFEAFF

clone size: -
D gene: -
J gene: TRBJ2-1
V gene: TRBV19
CDR3 DNA: TGTGCCAGTAGCCTTCTAATTCGCACCCCCTACAATGAGCAGTTCTTC
CDR3 protein: CASSLLIRTPYNEQFF

clone size: once
D gene: -
J gene: TRBJ2-7
V gene: TRBV18
CDR3 DNA: TGTGCCAGCTCACCAAGGACAGCCGCACTCTCCAGCGAGCAGTACTTC
CDR3 protein: CASSPRTAALSSEQYF

clone size: -
D gene: TRBD2
J gene: TRBJ2-7
V gene: TRBV28
CDR3 DNA: TGTGCCAGCAGCTTAGCGGGAGGGTCCTACGAGCAGTACTTC
CDR3 protein: CASSLAGGSYEQYF

clone size: once
D gene: -
J gene: TRBJ1-1
V gene: TRBV6-5
CDR3 DNA: TGTGCCAGCAGCCGGGGGGGTTCGAACACTGAAGCTTTCTTT
CDR3 protein: CASSRGGSNTEAFF

clone size: few
D gene: -
J gene: TRBJ2-7
V gene: TRBV5-6
CDR3 DNA: TGTGCCAGCAGCTCGAACCGCGATGCGGGTACCTACGAGCAGTACTTC
CDR3 protein: CASSSNRDAGTYEQYF

clone size: -
D gene: TRBD2
J gene: TRBJ2-2
V gene: TRBV19
CDR3 DNA: TGTGCCAGTAGTACCCTAGCGGGAGGGTGGACCGGGGAGCTGTTTTTT
CDR3 protein: CASSTLAGGWTGELFF

clone size: -
D gene: -
J gene: TRBJ2-3
V gene: TRBV5-1
CDR3 DNA: TGCGCCAGCAGCAATGACAGGCCATACGGACGCGCAGATACGCAGTATTTT
CDR3 protein: CASSNDRPYGRADTQYF

clone size: -
D gene: TRBD1
J gene: TRBJ1-4
V gene: TRBV25-1
CDR3 DNA: TGTGCCAGCAGGGGGGGACAGTTCAATGAAAAACTGTTTTTT
CDR3 protein: CASRGGQFNEKLFF

clone size: -
D gene: TRBD2
J gene: TRBJ2-5
V gene: TRBV10-1
CDR3 DNA: TGCGCCAGCAGTGACACGGGACTAGCGGGAGCACAAGAGACCCAGTACTTC
CDR3 protein: CASSDTGLAGAQETQYF